This T cell receptor beta chain was captured by sequencing in a study of cytomegalovirus exposure and HLA in healthy donors. Trimming removed 1 base at V and 0 bases at J, with 10 bases between. Per germline, CDR1 SGHNT and CDR2 YENEEA. There are 16 residues in the CDR3. The PCR ran on 60 Vbeta and 13 Jbeta primers. This table comes from immunoSEQ multiplex PCR, and its TCRdb copy is limited to in-frame clones, with some not included. The repertoire has 210,000 or so clones, almost 80% of them found once; the top ten carry around 1.7%. The TCR comes from a man younger than 35 in good health and CMV-seronegative. The chain links TRBV11-3 to TRBJ2-1; D unresolved. The material sequenced was PBMCs. CDR3 nucleotides: TGTGCCAGCAGCTTAGCCTTGAATAGCTCCTACAATGAGCAGTTCTTC. As protein: CASSLALNSSYNEQFF.